The present T cell receptor beta chain was sequenced within a study of T cell responses to AZD1222 COVID-19 vaccine. Study observations and caveats: The study identified only six AZD1222 recipients as seropositive at baseline. Dominant CD4 TCR responses targeted spike regions 160-218 and 743-854. The study sampled repertoires only after the peak T cell response. Donors were largely white British and mainly female; clonal diversity was possibly underestimated.

About this clone itself: Its antigen is unknown.

Clones were read by immunoSEQ multiplex PCR, and TCRdb kept only the in-frame ones, dropping some. The data show some 60,000 clones, 60% to 85% seen once. The sample in question was peripheral blood, obtained 28 days after the second AZD1222 dose. The receptor's source is an adult who received the AZD1222 COVID-19 vaccine.

Here the CDR3 reads CASSLGGSYNEQFF. The CDR3 bases are TGCGCCAGCAGCTTGGGAGGTTCGTACAATGAGCAGTTCTTC. J is TRBJ2-1 and V is TRBV5-1; no clear D. There are 14 residues in the CDR3. Germline V lookup: CDR1 SGHRS, CDR2 YFSETQ. V dropped 0 bases and J dropped 4 bases, with 8 bases sitting between them.